One and the same sample provided the 6 T cell receptor beta chains below, sequenced in a study of cytomegalovirus exposure and HLA in healthy donors. PCR used 60 Vbeta primers and 13 Jbeta primers. Repertoires were generated with immunoSEQ multiplex PCR, while TCRdb's copy carries only in-frame clones and drops some. The table lists roughly 130,000 clones, roughly 80% of them singletons. Material for sequencing was PBMCs. The receptors were sampled from a male donor in good health and CMV-seronegative.

The chain combines TRBV5-1 with TRBJ2-3; no reliable D call. V lost 1 base and J 8 bases, leaving 20 bases between the germline ends. The CDR3 is made up of 16 amino acids. The germline V gene encodes CDR1 SGHRS and CDR2 YFSETQ. The CDR3 sequence: CASSLPGGYSSLTQYF. The CDR3, as DNA: TGCGCCAGCAGCTTGCCTGGCGGCTACTCGTCACTTACGCAGTATTTT.

The chain carries TRBV15 and TRBJ2-7, with 9 nucleotides matching TRBD2. CDR3 length: 17 amino acids. The V gene end was trimmed by 9 bases and the J gene end by 0 bases; junction bases not matched to a gene: 15. Germline V gene sequence: CDR1 LNHNV, CDR2 YYDKDF (reference sequence). The CDR3, as DNA: TGTGCCACTGCACCTCGGACTAGCGAGAAATTCTCCTACGAGCAGTACTTC. Amino acid sequence: CATAPRTSEKFSYEQYF.

This clone was found a few times. The chain combines TRBV6-4 with TRBJ2-1, with a tentative D call TRBD1 (6 bases). Deletions cut 5 bases from V and 6 bases from J, with 11 bases between. CDR1 and CDR2 from the germline V gene are MRHNA and SNTAGT. The CDR3 sequence is 13 residues long. In DNA form, the CDR3 reads TGTGCCAGCAGTACTACAGGGACCAATGAGCAGTTCTTC. Protein sequence: CASSTTGTNEQFF.

V is TRBV2 and J is TRBJ2-7; a weak D match, TRBD1 (6 bases). Germline CDR1 is SNHLY and CDR2 is FYNNEI. V was trimmed by 6 bases and J by 0 bases, leaving 12 bases between them. This CDR3 has 14 residues. CDR3: CASSLTGSSYEQYF. CDR3 coding DNA: TGTGCCAGCAGCCTAACAGGGAGCTCCTACGAGCAGTACTTC.

The CDR3 region is CASSDRVEAFF. The CDR3 coding sequence is TGTGCCAGTAGTGACAGGGTTGAAGCTTTCTTT. The chain employs TRBV19 and TRBJ1-1, with 7 bases identical to TRBD1. The CDR3 runs 11 residues. Germline V gene lookup returns CDR1 LNHDA and CDR2 SQIVND (reference sequence). The junction had 1 base not matched to a gene; V was cut back by 5 bases and J by 7 bases.

This clone was seen only once. The chain joins TRBV27 to TRBJ2-5; TRBD1 matches 7 bases. V shed 6 bases, J shed 2 bases, and the junction held 9 bases outside the gene matches. The germline V gene has CDR1 MNHEY and CDR2 SMNVEV (reference sequence). This CDR3 is built from 15 residues. This CDR3 reads CASRRRTGFQETQYF. The CDR3 coding sequence is TGTGCCAGCAGGCGTAGGACAGGCTTTCAAGAGACCCAGTACTTC.